This TCR beta chain was found in a study of glioma-infiltrating T cells. Study observations and caveats: Tissue-blood divergence was below expectation in non-neoplastic patients, above in gliomas.

CDR3 length: 15 amino acids. The V gene's germline CDR1 is DFQATT and CDR2 SNEGSKA (reference sequence). The V end was cut by 0 bases, the J end by 4 bases, with 13 bases between. Worth noting for this clonotype: Its antigen is unidentified.

Amplification of TCR alpha and beta CDR3 regions from RNA used iRepertoire nested multiplex PCR. One-step reverse transcription and amplification started from about 100-400 ng of tissue mRNA or PBMC total RNA. One entry per CDR3 protein results from TCRdb running MiXCR on the multiplex PCR reads. The sample shows about 180,000 distinct CDR3 sequences, under 55% of them seen only once. The sequence derives from a human donor with low-grade glioma or glioblastoma, undergoing nonglioma brain surgery, or in good health (not recorded which). The genes are TRBV20-1 and TRBJ1-3, with D unresolved. Input material: glioma tissue, nonneoplastic brain tissue, or PBMCs (not recorded which). This chain's CDR3 is CSARDLKEGGNTIYF. CDR3 DNA sequence: TGCAGTGCTAGAGATTTAAAGGAAGGAGGAAACACCATATATTTT.